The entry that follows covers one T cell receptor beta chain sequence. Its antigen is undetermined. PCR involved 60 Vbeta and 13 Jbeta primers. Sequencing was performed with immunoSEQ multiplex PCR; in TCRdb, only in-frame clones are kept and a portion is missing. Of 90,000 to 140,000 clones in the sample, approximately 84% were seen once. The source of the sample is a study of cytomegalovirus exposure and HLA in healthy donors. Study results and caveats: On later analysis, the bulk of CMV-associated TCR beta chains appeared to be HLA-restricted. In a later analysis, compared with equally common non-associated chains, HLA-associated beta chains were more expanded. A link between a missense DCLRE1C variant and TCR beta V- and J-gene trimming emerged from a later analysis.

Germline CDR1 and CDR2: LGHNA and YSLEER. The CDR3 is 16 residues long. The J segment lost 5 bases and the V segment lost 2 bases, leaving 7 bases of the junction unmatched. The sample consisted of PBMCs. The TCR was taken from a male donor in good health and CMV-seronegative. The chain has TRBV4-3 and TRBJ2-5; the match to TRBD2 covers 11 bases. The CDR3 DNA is TGCGCCAGCAGCCAACAGGCTAGCGGGAGGTGGGAGACCCAGTACTTC. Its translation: CASSQQASGRWETQYF.